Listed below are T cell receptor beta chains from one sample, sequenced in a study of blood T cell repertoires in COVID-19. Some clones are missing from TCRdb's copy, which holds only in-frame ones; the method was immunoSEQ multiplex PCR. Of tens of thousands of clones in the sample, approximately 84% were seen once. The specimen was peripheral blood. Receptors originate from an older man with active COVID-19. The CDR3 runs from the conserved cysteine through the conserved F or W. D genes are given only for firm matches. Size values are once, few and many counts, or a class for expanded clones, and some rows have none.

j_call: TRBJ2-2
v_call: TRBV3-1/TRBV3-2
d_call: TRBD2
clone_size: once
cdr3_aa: CASSQTSGRSAKDTGELFF

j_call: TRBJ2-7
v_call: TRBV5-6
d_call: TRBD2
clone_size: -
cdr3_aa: CASSPTSGSSYEQYF

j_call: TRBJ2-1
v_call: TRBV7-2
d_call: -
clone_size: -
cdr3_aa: CASSRSQGHEQFF

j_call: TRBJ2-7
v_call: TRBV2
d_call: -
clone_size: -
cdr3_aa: CASSDSQGGEQYF

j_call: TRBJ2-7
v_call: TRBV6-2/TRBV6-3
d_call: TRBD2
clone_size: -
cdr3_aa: CASSPLAEPGEQYF

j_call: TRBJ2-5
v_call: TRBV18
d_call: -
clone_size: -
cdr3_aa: CASSSVQGGRETQYF

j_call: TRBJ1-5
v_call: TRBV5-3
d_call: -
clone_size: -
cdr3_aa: CARSQGYGQPQHF

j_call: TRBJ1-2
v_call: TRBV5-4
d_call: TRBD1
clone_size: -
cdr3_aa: CASSPDRNYGYTF

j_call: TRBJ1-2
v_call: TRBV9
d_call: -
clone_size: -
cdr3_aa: CASSVEADQGYYGYTF

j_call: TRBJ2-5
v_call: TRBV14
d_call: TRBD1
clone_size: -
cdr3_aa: CASSQGWNRGETQYF

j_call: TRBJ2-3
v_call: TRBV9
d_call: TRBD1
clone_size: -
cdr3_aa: CASSSPGQGGTSTDTQYF

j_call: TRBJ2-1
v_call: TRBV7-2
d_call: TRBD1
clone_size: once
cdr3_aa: CASSTRQGGRQFF